The 27 T cell receptor beta chains below come from one sample, sequenced in a study of cytomegalovirus exposure and HLA in healthy donors. PCR used 60 Vbeta primers and 13 Jbeta primers. This table comes from immunoSEQ multiplex PCR, and its TCRdb copy is limited to in-frame clones, with some not included. The data contain fewer than 250,000 clones, about 82% of them singletons. The material sequenced was PBMCs. These receptors originate from a man aged 25 to 40 in good health and CMV-seronegative.

The J gene is TRBJ1-2, the V gene TRBV13, with TRBD1 as a possible D gene (6 bases). Deletions cut 0 bases from V and 2 bases from J, with 10 bases between. This CDR3 has 15 residues. Germline V lookup: CDR1 PRHDT, CDR2 FYEKMQ (reference sequence). The CDR3 DNA reads as TGTGCCAGCAGCTTAGGGGGGCAGGGGAACTATGGCTACACCTTC. Protein sequence: CASSLGGQGNYGYTF.

This clone was counted between two and nine times. The junction does not match germline at one end; this may be a read error. The chain carries TRBV5-4 and TRBJ2-7, with D perhaps matching TRBD2 (7 bases). Germline V gene sequence: CDR1 SGHNT, CDR2 YYREEE (reference sequence). The length of the CDR3 is 15 residues. The CDR3 DNA reads TGCGCCAGCAGCCAAGATAGGGGGGGGACGTACGAGCAGTACTTC. It codes for CASSQDRGGTYEQYF.

This clone is a singleton in its sample. The chain carries TRBV6-5 and TRBJ1-1; 11 bases match TRBD1. The CDR3 is made up of 15 amino acids. The junction had 9 bases not matched to a gene; V was cut back by 5 bases and J by 7 bases. The germline V gene encodes CDR1 MNHEY and CDR2 SVGAGI. The CDR3 loop is CASSPEGQGVFEAFF. The CDR3, as DNA: TGTGCCAGCAGTCCCGAGGGACAGGGGGTTTTTGAAGCTTTCTTT.

This clone was counted once. This chain links TRBV7-2 with TRBJ2-7, with 13 bases identical to TRBD2. CDR1 and CDR2 from the germline V gene are SGHTA and FQGNSA. The CDR3 has 15 amino acids. V lost 4 bases, J lost 5 bases, and 5 bases stayed unmatched. The CDR3 DNA follows: TGTGCCAGCAGCTCGACAGGGACTAGCGGGGACGAGCAGTACTTC. It translates to CASSSTGTSGDEQYF.

This chain connects TRBV13 to TRBJ2-1; unclear D gene. CDR1 and CDR2 (germline): PRHDT, FYEKMQ (reference sequence). CDR3 length: 11 amino acids. Trimming pared 4 bases from V and 7 bases from J, leaving 5 bases between. CDR3 protein: CASSSRNEQFF. CDR3 bases: TGTGCCAGCAGCTCGAGGAATGAGCAGTTCTTC.

The rearrangement joins TRBV9 to TRBJ2-2; TRBD1 agrees at 7 bases. Germline V gene sequence: CDR1 SGDLS, CDR2 YYNGEE. V was pared by 0 bases and J by 6 bases, with 2 bases of the junction left unmatched. The CDR3 is 14 residues long. Written as DNA, the CDR3 is TGTGCCAGCAGCGTAGCCACAGGGGCCGGGGAGCTGTTTTTT. It is translated as CASSVATGAGELFF.

The rearrangement links TRBV20-1 to TRBJ2-5, with a possible D match to TRBD2 (5 bases). This CDR3 is 11 amino acids long. V was clipped by 0 bases and J by 9 bases, with 8 bases between them. Germline V gene data show CDR1 as DFQATT and CDR2 as SNEGSKA (reference sequence). The CDR3 loop reads CSARDLRAQYF. The CDR3 DNA reads as TGCAGTGCTAGAGATCTGAGGGCCCAGTACTTC.

Concerning this clone: One junction end disagrees with the germline gene, perhaps due to a read error. The J gene is TRBJ2-5, the V gene TRBV11-2; the D is unclear. CDR3 length: 13 amino acids. Germline V gives CDR1 SGHAT, CDR2 FQNNGV. CDR3: CASSLGFAEIQYF. For the CDR3, the DNA is TGTGCCAGCAGTCTGGGCTTTGCAGAGATCCAGTACTTC.

V is TRBV15 and J is TRBJ1-5; D possibly corresponds to TRBD1 (5 bases). The germline CDR1 and CDR2 sequences are LNHNV and YYDKDF (reference sequence). The CDR3 is 14 amino acids. Trimming stripped 5 bases from V and 2 bases from J, with 10 bases between. The CDR3 loop reads CATSRGEGNQPQHF. The CDR3 region has the DNA TGTGCCACCAGCCGGGGGGAGGGCAATCAGCCCCAGCATTTT. The variable domain in full, with the rest retrieved from reference TRBV15 and TRBJ1-5, is DAMVIQNPRYQVTQFGKPVTLSCSQTLNHNVMYWYQQKSSQAPKLLFHYYDKDFNNEADTPDNFQSRRPNTSFCFLDIRSPGLGDTAMYLCATSRGEGNQPQHFGDGTRLSIL.

This chain connects TRBV27 to TRBJ2-3; 11 bases agree with TRBD1. The CDR3 sequence is 15 residues long. From germline, CDR1 is MNHEY and CDR2 SMNVEV (reference sequence). V lost 6 bases and J lost 2; bases outside the gene matches: 4. In DNA, the CDR3 is TGTGCCAGCAGCTCCGGACAGGGGGCCACAGATACGCAGTATTTT. Amino acid sequence: CASSSGQGATDTQYF.

The chain is built from TRBV6-1 and TRBJ2-7, with 10 bases fitting TRBD1. The CDR3 consists of 14 residues. Germline V gene data show CDR1 as MNHNS and CDR2 as SASEGT. The J segment lost 5 bases and the V segment lost 4 bases, leaving 5 bases of the junction unmatched. The CDR3 region has the DNA TGTGCCAGCAGTGGGGGACAGGGGTATCACGAGCAGTACTTC. The encoded protein is CASSGGQGYHEQYF.

This clone was observed a handful of times. CDR3 bases: TGTGCCAGCAGTTACTCAGGGGGAACTAGCTATGGCTACACCTTC. Amino acids: CASSYSGGTSYGYTF. The chain carries TRBV6-6 and TRBJ1-2; tentatively, D is TRBD1 (6 bases). CDR1 is MNHNY, CDR2 SVGAGI, per germline (reference sequence). Trimming took 0 bases from V and 4 from J, leaving 12 bases between them. This CDR3 spans 15 amino acids.

The chain combines TRBV6-1 with TRBJ1-2, with D possibly TRBD1 on 6 matching bases. The CDR3 runs 13 residues. V was trimmed by 5 bases and J by 5 bases, leaving 12 bases between them. The germline V gene has CDR1 MNHNS and CDR2 SASEGT. In DNA form, the CDR3 reads TGTGCCAGCAGTCCAGACAGGACTTATGGCTACACCTTC. It specifies CASSPDRTYGYTF.

The genes are TRBV7-2 and TRBJ2-3, with 9 bases identical to TRBD2. V was pared by 7 bases and J by 6 bases, with 5 bases of the junction left unmatched. Germline V gene sequence: CDR1 SGHTA, CDR2 FQGNSA. This CDR3 spans 13 amino acids. CDR3 sequence reads: CASKAGGRDTQYF. CDR3 bases: TGTGCCAGCAAAGCGGGGGGTCGGGATACGCAGTATTTT.

Concerning this clone itself: Its ends do not fully match the called genes, so a read error is possible. CDR3 sequence (DNA): TGTGCCAGCAGTTACAGCACCAGGGGCGGGGGGCTGTTTTTT. It yields the protein CASSYSTRGGGLFF. The chain carries TRBV6-5 and TRBJ2-2, with D possibly being TRBD2 (7 bases). Germline V gene lookup returns CDR1 MNHEY and CDR2 SVGAGI. This CDR3 contains 14 residues.

The V and J genes are TRBV19 and TRBJ1-5, with 11 bases aligning to TRBD1. Germline lookup yields CDR1 LNHDA and CDR2 SQIVND (reference sequence). J gave up 1 base and V 5 bases, and 4 bases lay outside the gene matches. The CDR3 covers 16 residues. The chain's CDR3 is CASSGWTGGSNQPQHF. The CDR3 nucleotides are TGTGCCAGTAGTGGATGGACAGGGGGCAGCAATCAGCCCCAGCATTTT.

This chain joins TRBV7-9 and TRBJ2-2, with 8 bases aligning to TRBD1. Germline CDR1 reads SEHNR; CDR2 reads FQNEAQ (reference sequence). After removal of 5 bases from V and 2 bases from J, the junction contained 7 bases not matched to a gene. The CDR3 covers 16 residues. CDR3 nucleotides: TGTGCCAGCAGCCCCCCGGGACAGGTTAACACCGGGGAGCTGTTTTTT. Protein product: CASSPPGQVNTGELFF.

The rearrangement joins TRBV28 to TRBJ1-3; perhaps TRBD1 as D (5 bases). V was trimmed by 6 bases and J by 1 base, leaving 10 bases between them. The germline gives CDR1 MDHEN, CDR2 SYDVKM. The CDR3 runs to 14 residues. The CDR3 here is CASSSTVSGNTIYF. The DNA for the CDR3 is TGTGCCAGCAGCTCGACAGTTTCTGGAAACACCATATATTTT.

The chain recombines TRBV19 with TRBJ1-2; D unresolved. V lost 10 bases, J lost 0 bases, and 15 bases lay in between. From germline, CDR1 is LNHDA and CDR2 SQIVND (reference sequence). The CDR3 is made up of 14 amino acids. The CDR3 nucleotides read TGTGCCACCGCACTCCGGGAAGCTAACTATGGCTACACCTTC. Encoded protein: CATALREANYGYTF.

The rearrangement joins TRBV7-9 to TRBJ2-4; TRBD1 aligns across 10 bases. The germline V gene encodes CDR1 SEHNR and CDR2 FQNEAQ (reference sequence). This CDR3 has 15 residues. Trimming cost V 5 bases and J 8 bases; bases outside gene matches: 9. The CDR3 loop reads CASSPRPGQGDIQYF. The CDR3 coding sequence is TGTGCCAGCAGCCCCCGCCCCGGACAGGGGGACATTCAGTACTTC. Drawing the rest from reference TRBV7-9 and TRBJ2-4, the complete variable domain is DTGVSQNPRHKITKRGQNVTFRCDPISEHNRLYWYRQTLGQGPEFLTYFQNEAQLEKSRLLSDRFSAERPKGSFSTLEIQRTEQGDSAMYLCASSPRPGQGDIQYFGAGTRLSVL.

The chain uses TRBV15 and TRBJ2-5; 10 positions agree with TRBD1. The J segment lost 5 bases and the V segment lost 5 bases, leaving 11 bases of the junction unmatched. The CDR3 consists of 16 residues. Germline V gene sequence: CDR1 LNHNV, CDR2 YYDKDF (reference sequence). The CDR3: CATSRDRGPGGETQYF. The CDR3 region has the DNA TGTGCCACCAGCCGCGACAGGGGGCCTGGGGGGGAGACCCAGTACTTC.

The chain joins TRBV6-6 to TRBJ2-7; 9 bases fit TRBD2. Germline CDR1 reads MNHNY; CDR2 reads SVGAGI (reference sequence). CDR3 length: 16 amino acids. The junction had 7 bases not matched to a gene; V was cut back by 0 bases and J by 4 bases. The CDR3 spells CASSYSPASGVYEQYF. The CDR3 nucleotides are TGTGCCAGCAGTTACTCGCCGGCTAGCGGGGTTTACGAGCAGTACTTC.

The chain uses TRBV9 and TRBJ2-2; the D gene is possibly TRBD2 (6 bases). This CDR3 contains 15 residues. The V gene lost 2 bases and the J gene lost 4 bases, with 12 bases spanning the gap. Germline assignment: CDR1 SGDLS and CDR2 YYNGEE. CDR3 sequence: CASSVLGGTTGELFF. In nucleotides, the CDR3 is TGTGCCAGCAGCGTGCTAGGAGGGACCACCGGGGAGCTGTTTTTT.

The J gene is TRBJ2-1, the V gene TRBV7-6; D is perhaps TRBD1 (5 bases). V was shortened by 2 bases and J by 9 bases, with 17 bases between the two germline ends. This CDR3 comprises 15 residues. Per germline, CDR1 SGHVS and CDR2 FNYEAQ. The CDR3 protein is CASSLRPGLDGEQFF. Here the CDR3 DNA reads TGTGCCAGCAGCTTACGTCCAGGGCTGGATGGTGAGCAGTTCTTC.

V is TRBV5-1 and J is TRBJ2-3; 7 positions match TRBD1. Germline V lookup: CDR1 SGHRS, CDR2 YFSETQ. The CDR3 spans 14 residues. Germline trimming cut 7 bases from V and 5 bases from J; bases unmatched to any gene: 10. CDR3 sequence reads: CASCYRGLQDTQYF. In DNA form, the CDR3 reads TGCGCCAGCTGTTACAGGGGCTTGCAAGATACGCAGTATTTT.

This chain links TRBV27 with TRBJ1-1, with 8 bases aligning to TRBD1. CDR3 length equals 11 residues. V shed 6 bases, J shed 10 bases, and the junction held 4 bases outside the gene matches. The germline V gene has CDR1 MNHEY and CDR2 SMNVEV (reference sequence). The CDR3 region has the DNA TGTGCCAGCAGAACTACAGGGGGAGCTTTCTTT. Its translation is CASRTTGGAFF.

The chain uses TRBV28 and TRBJ1-5, with D hard to call. There are 12 residues in the CDR3. With 11 bases removed from V and 3 bases from J, the gap between germline ends came to 11 bases. Germline assignment: CDR1 MDHEN and CDR2 SYDVKM. The CDR3 sequence: CALAPLNQPQHF. CDR3 nucleotide sequence: TGTGCCCTGGCCCCCCTCAATCAGCCCCAGCATTTT. The entire variable domain, with the rest obtained from reference TRBV28 and TRBJ1-5, is as follows: DVKVTQSSRYLVKRTGEKVFLECVQDMDHENMFWYRQDPGLGLRLIYFSYDVKMKEKGDIPEGYSVSREKKERFSLILESASTNQTSMYLCALAPLNQPQHFGDGTRLSIL.